In its sample, the clone carrying this TCR beta chain was seen many times. Its antigen is currently unknown. Germline-derived CDR1 and CDR2 are LGHNA and YSLEER. The CDR3 sequence is 15 residues long. Trimming removed 0 bases at V and 6 bases at J, with 12 bases between. These data belong to a study of prognosis after radiotherapy for stage I lung cancer. In the study overall: Distant metastases showed up in several patients after radiotherapy, at a median of around 7 months, while about 15 showed no significant progression.

The authors amplified TCR beta CDR3 from genomic DNA using two-round multiplex PCR. Specific primers for each TRBV and TRBJ gene were what first-round PCR used. MiXCR was run by TCRdb on the multiplex PCR reads, yielding one entry per CDR3 protein. Of 17,000 or so distinct CDR3 sequences detected, 43% appear once; the ten largest clones hold around 38%. Points from the study as a whole: Reduced Shannon entropy following stereotactic body radiation therapy was recorded in patients who developed distant metastases.

Sequences were derived from PBMCs, sampled before or after stereotactic body radiation therapy (not recorded which). This TCR was sampled from a donor of 50 years or more with non-small cell lung cancer. V usage is TRBV4-3 and J usage is TRBJ1-5; D not resolved. The CDR3 DNA is TGCGCCAGCAGCCAAGATATCTCGAGGGTTCAGCCCCAGCATTTT. Translating it yields CASSQDISRVQPQHF.